Below, one T cell receptor (beta chain) is given with its context. This clone appeared a single time. Its cognate antigen has yet to be identified. The sample holds no much larger clone one base away, and base qualities are not on file. The entry originates in a study of T cell repertoires and Cas9 in healthy adults (dated by TCRdb to the late 2010s). In terms of the full investigation: Multi-effector potency, cytotoxicity and lineage determination within the CD4 and CD8 compartments were characterized for SpCas9-reactive T cells. Preexisting T cell immunity against the Streptococcus pyogenes Cas9 nuclease (SpCas9) used in CRISPR gene editing was examined in the study.

Trimming accounts for 6 bases at V and 0 bases at J, while the number of junction bases matched to no gene is 6. According to the germline V gene, CDR1 reads MNHEY and CDR2 reads SVGAGI. From cysteine to phenylalanine, the CDR3 is 15 amino acids long. Solely the CDR3 DNA is kept, with 45 bases framed from the first base. Library preparation employed the immunoSEQ multiplex PCR assay. In TCRdb, the immuneACCESS table is reduced to in-frame sequences with V and J assigned. These tables do not hold every clone; where another copy was compared, an unresolved V gene accounts for under half, and the others remain unexplained. A total of approximately 21,000 clones appear in this sample, about nine tenths of them only once. Of the sample, around 0.62% is held by the ten largest clones. Healthy humans served as the donors. Study-wide conclusions, independent of this receptor: In vitro, SpCas9-reactive regulatory T cells were reported to reduce the proliferation and function of SpCas9-reactive effector T cells.

Material: CD4+ effector T cells (CD127+, CD25-, CD137-, CD154-) from PBMCs; culture status not recorded. The sequence was obtained from a human donor in good health. The receptor chain draws on TRBV6-5 and TRBJ1-2, and TRBD1 matches 8 of the central bases. The bases are TGTGCCAGCAGGGGGACAGGAGTCGCTAACTATGGCTACACCTTC. The translation is CASRGTGVANYGYTF.